This T cell receptor beta chain was identified in a study of blood T cell repertoires in COVID-19. Trimming cost V 3 bases and J 3 bases, with 8 bases left between them. The CDR3 totals 13 residues. Original processing notes: Amplified reference gene primers provided the basis for estimating nucleated cell counts. Only in-frame clones appear in the TCRdb table, and some are missing; sequencing was by immunoSEQ multiplex PCR. Clone size and the V and J calls come from that table; the DNA yielded D and trimming. The sample carries 350,000 to 450,000 clones, 89% recorded once. This clone was counted between two and nine times.

The chain has TRBV12-3 or TRBV12-4 and TRBJ2-5; D not resolved. The TCR sequence derives from a middle-aged woman with COVID-19, enrolled during active disease. The sequenced material came from peripheral blood. CDR3 DNA: TGTGCCAGCAGTTTGCGGCTGAAAGAGACCCAGTACTTC. Its protein is CASSLRLKETQYF.